This passage covers 30 T cell receptor beta chains from one sample sequenced in a study of regulatory T cells in long-lasting Graves disease. Sample time point: persistent/refractory GD, antithyroid drugs over 5 years with positive TRAb. TCR sequences were obtained from RNA taken from PBMCs. Construction of the TCR beta libraries employed iRepertoire HTBI primers in conjunction with Arm-PCR of CDR3 regions. TCRdb analysed the multiplex PCR reads with MiXCR anew, one entry per CDR3 protein. The sample has some 300,000 distinct CDR3 sequences, 20% to 25% seen once. This specimen consisted of peripheral blood mononuclear cells (PBMCs), obtained when the disease was refractory, from a patient treated with antithyroid drugs. Receptors were obtained from a female donor with Graves disease.

The genes are TRBV29-1 and TRBJ1-1; D is uncertain. V lost 4 bases to trimming and J lost 0 bases, with 12 bases between them. The CDR3 contains 14 residues. CDR1 is SQVTM, CDR2 ANQGSEA, per germline. The CDR3 DNA reads as TGCAGCGTTGTAACCGATGATTTGAACACTGAAGCTTTCTTT. This codes for CSVVTDDLNTEAFF.

The CDR3 sequence: CASTLHVNTEAFF. The CDR3 region has the DNA TGTGCCAGCACCCTACATGTGAACACTGAAGCTTTCTTT. This sequence joins TRBV28 and TRBJ1-1; no clear D gene. Germline CDR1 and CDR2: MDHEN and SYDVKM. The CDR3 spans 13 residues. V lost 7 bases, J lost 0 bases, and 9 bases lay in between. Full variable domain (missing parts from reference TRBV28 and TRBJ1-1): DVKVTQSSRYLVKRTGEKVFLECVQDMDHENMFWYRQDPGLGLRLIYFSYDVKMKEKGDIPEGYSVSREKKERFSLILESASTNQTSMYLCASTLHVNTEAFFGQGTRLTVV.

This clonotype has a count of ten or more. The chain recombines TRBV6-1 with TRBJ2-7; 9 nucleotides align to TRBD1. Germline V gene data show CDR1 as MNHNS and CDR2 as SASEGT. The CDR3 totals 14 residues. V lost 6 bases to trimming and J lost 3 bases; unmatched junction nucleotides: 6. The CDR3 protein is CASSRDRAYYEQYF. CDR3 in DNA: TGTGCCAGCAGCCGGGACAGGGCCTACTACGAGCAGTACTTC.

This clonotype has ten or more counts. CDR3 sequence: CASRDGTGAMNTEAFF. The DNA for the CDR3 is TGTGCCAGCAGAGATGGGACAGGGGCCATGAACACTGAAGCTTTCTTT. This chain links TRBV28 with TRBJ1-1; 10 bases map to TRBD1. Germline V gene sequence: CDR1 MDHEN, CDR2 SYDVKM. V dropped 6 bases and J dropped 0; count of bases not matched to a gene: 7. The CDR3 totals 16 residues.

The genes are TRBV7-8 and TRBJ2-7, with D unclear. In germline, CDR1 is SGHVS, CDR2 FQNEAQ. The V end was cut by 5 bases, the J end by 2 bases, with 10 bases between. The length of the CDR3 is 13 residues. CDR3 region: CASSPVSTYEQYF. CDR3 nucleotide sequence: TGTGCCAGCAGCCCGGTTTCGACCTACGAGCAGTACTTC.

This clonotype showed up many times. The chain recombines TRBV28 with TRBJ2-7; 9 bases match TRBD2. The junction had 10 bases not matched to a gene; V was cut back by 5 bases and J by 5 bases. There are 15 residues in the CDR3. Germline CDR1 MDHEN, CDR2 SYDVKM. The CDR3 DNA sequence: TGTGCCAGCAGTGCTCAAGCGGGAGGTCTCGACGAGCAGTACTTC. It yields the protein CASSAQAGGLDEQYF.

The chain carries TRBV20-1 and TRBJ2-7; the match to TRBD2 covers 7 bases. This CDR3 is built from 18 residues. Trimming at V came to 0 bases and at J to 0 bases, leaving 14 bases not matched to a gene. The germline V gene encodes CDR1 DFQATT and CDR2 SNEGSKA (reference sequence). The CDR3 region has the DNA TGCAGTGCTAGAGATCCCCGAAGGGGCGGGGGAAACTCCTACGAGCAGTACTTC. It translates to CSARDPRRGGGNSYEQYF.

The chain recombines TRBV6-1 with TRBJ1-3; the D gene is possibly TRBD1 (5 bases). Trimming left V 6 bases short and J 5 bases short, with 14 bases between. CDR3 length equals 14 residues. Germline V lookup: CDR1 MNHNS, CDR2 SASEGT. CDR3 loop: CASSPGTARNTIYF. In DNA form, the CDR3 reads TGTGCCAGCAGCCCCGGGACGGCTCGAAACACCATATATTTT.

The V gene is TRBV7-9, the J gene TRBJ2-2, with D maybe TRBD1 (6 bases). Trimming shortened V by 5 bases and J by 4 bases, and 17 bases separated the two germline ends. CDR3 length: 16 residues. The germline CDR1 and CDR2 sequences are SEHNR and FQNEAQ (reference sequence). DNA for the CDR3: TGTGCCAGCAGCCCCCGACAGGTATCGGGCACCGGGGAGCTGTTTTTT. Translating gives CASSPRQVSGTGELFF.

V and J are TRBV19 and TRBJ2-7; 9 bases are shared with TRBD1. After removal of 6 bases from V and 3 bases from J, the junction contained 9 bases not matched to a gene. The germline V gene encodes CDR1 LNHDA and CDR2 SQIVND (reference sequence). The CDR3 has 15 residues. CDR3 protein: CASRQKGQGGYEQYF. The CDR3 DNA reads as TGTGCCAGTAGGCAAAAGGGACAGGGTGGCTACGAGCAGTACTTC.

This chain links TRBV19 with TRBJ1-2; 7 positions match TRBD1. This CDR3 comprises 13 residues. CDR1 is LNHDA and CDR2 is SQIVND in the germline V gene (reference sequence). V was pared by 4 bases and J by 8 bases, with 7 bases of the junction left unmatched. Here the CDR3 DNA reads TGTGCCAGTAGTAACCCCGGGACAGAAGGCTACACCTTC. Protein: CASSNPGTEGYTF.

This clonotype was seen at least ten times. This chain joins TRBV7-9 and TRBJ1-2, with 8 nucleotides matching TRBD1. With V trimmed by 1 base and J by 8 bases, 9 bases remained unmatched. The CDR3 loop spans 15 amino acids. Germline-derived CDR1 and CDR2 are SEHNR and FQNEAQ (reference sequence). CDR3 DNA: TGTGCCAGCAGCTTAGTACACGGACAGGGAAGGGGCTACACCTTC. The encoded protein is CASSLVHGQGRGYTF.

This clonotype was seen a few times. The chain uses TRBV4-1 and TRBJ2-5, with a possible D match to TRBD2 (6 bases). The V end was cut by 0 bases, the J end by 2 bases, with 10 bases between. This CDR3 is built from 15 residues. Germline V gene sequence: CDR1 MGHRA, CDR2 YSYEKL. CDR3 amino acids: CASSQEGRDQETQYF. CDR3 sequence (DNA): TGCGCCAGCAGCCAAGAAGGGCGGGATCAAGAGACCCAGTACTTC.

The chain has TRBV19 and TRBJ2-7; TRBD1 is a possible D gene (5 bases). V lost 8 bases and J 2 bases, leaving 13 bases between the germline ends. CDR1 and CDR2 from the germline V gene are LNHDA and SQIVND (reference sequence). CDR3 length: 13 residues. The CDR3 DNA follows: TGTGCCAGTTTCCCGGACATTCCCTACGAGCAGTACTTC. Translated, it gives CASFPDIPYEQYF. Variable domain in full (rest from reference TRBV19 and TRBJ2-7): DGGITQSPKYLFRKEGQNVTLSCEQNLNHDAMYWYRQDPGQGLRLIYYSQIVNDFQKGDIAEGYSVSREKKESFPLTVTSAQKNPTAFYLCASFPDIPYEQYFGPGTRLTVT.

This clonotype was detected only once. CDR3 sequence reads: CSVGLAGGTDTQYF. The CDR3 DNA reads as TGCAGCGTTGGACTAGCGGGAGGCACAGATACGCAGTATTTT. The chain uses TRBV29-1 and TRBJ2-3; 12 bases match TRBD2. J gave up 1 base and V 4 bases, and 0 bases lay outside the gene matches. The CDR3 has 14 residues. Germline CDR1 SQVTM, CDR2 ANQGSEA.

This clonotype was seen a few times. The chain recombines TRBV5-1 with TRBJ2-7, with D possibly being TRBD1 (5 bases). Germline V gives CDR1 SGHRS, CDR2 YFSETQ. Trimming shortened V by 0 bases and J by 2 bases, and 12 bases separated the two germline ends. This CDR3 spans 15 amino acids. CDR3 amino acids: CASSLDRPFPYEQYF. The CDR3, as DNA: TGCGCCAGCAGCTTGGACAGGCCTTTTCCCTACGAGCAGTACTTC.

This clonotype was detected many times. Given a much more abundant clone one base away, this may be a read error. This CDR3 is CASRLNTGELFF. The CDR3 nucleotides read TGTGCCAGCAGACTGAACACCGGGGAGCTGTTTTTT. The chain employs TRBV3-1 and TRBJ2-2; D unresolved. The ends were cut back, 6 bases at V and 1 base at J, with 3 bases in the middle. Germline V gene data show CDR1 as LGHDT and CDR2 as YNNKEL (reference sequence). The CDR3 runs to 12 residues.

This clonotype was seen many times. This chain links TRBV2 with TRBJ2-5; D gene ambiguous. CDR3 length: 14 residues. Germline V lookup: CDR1 SNHLY, CDR2 FYNNEI. Trimming left V 7 bases short and J 1 base short, with 13 bases between. The CDR3 spells CASIREKTQETQYF. The CDR3, as DNA: TGTGCCAGCATCCGCGAAAAGACCCAAGAGACCCAGTACTTC.

V is TRBV28 and J is TRBJ1-1, with unresolved D. There are 15 residues in the CDR3. CDR1 MDHEN and CDR2 SYDVKM come from the germline V gene. V was trimmed by 3 bases and J by 0 bases, leaving 11 bases between them. The CDR3 region is CASSFRAALNTEAFF. Here the CDR3 DNA reads TGTGCCAGCAGTTTTCGTGCAGCCTTGAACACTGAAGCTTTCTTT.

This clonotype was picked up many times. J is TRBJ1-1 and V is TRBV6-1; D gene ambiguous. CDR1 MNHNS and CDR2 SASEGT come from the germline V gene. The CDR3 consists of 12 residues. V was trimmed by 10 bases and J by 1 base, leaving 10 bases between them. The CDR3 here is CAITTGNTEAFF. The CDR3 DNA sequence: TGTGCCATCACAACCGGGAACACTGAAGCTTTCTTT.

This clonotype was observed a handful of times. The chain recombines TRBV7-9 with TRBJ2-7; no reliable D call. Trimming left V 1 base short and J 5 bases short, with 9 bases between. Germline CDR1 SEHNR, CDR2 FQNEAQ (reference sequence). The CDR3 extends over 13 amino acids. In nucleotides, the CDR3 is TGTGCCAGCAGCTTAGGCCAATTCCACGAGCAGTACTTC. This translates into CASSLGQFHEQYF.

The CDR3 region has the DNA TGTGCCAGCAGTTACCCCGGTGGAGGGACCCAGTACTTC. This gives the protein CASSYPGGGTQYF. The rearrangement links TRBV6-5 to TRBJ2-7; TRBD2 might be the D (5 bases). The assigned J gene may be wrong: the sequence end matches TRBJ2-5 better. Germline V lookup: CDR1 MNHEY, CDR2 SVGAGI. The CDR3 loop spans 13 amino acids.

The rearrangement links TRBV20-1 to TRBJ1-5; D call uncertain. V gave up 0 bases and J gave up 4 bases, with 4 bases separating them. This CDR3 spans 12 amino acids. Germline CDR1 is DFQATT and CDR2 is SNEGSKA (reference sequence). The CDR3 DNA follows: TGCAGTGCTAGAGATCCAAATCAGCCCCAGCATTTT. This translates into CSARDPNQPQHF.

The sample holds one count of this clonotype. The V call is TRBV9, the J call TRBJ2-5; 7 nucleotides agree with TRBD1. This CDR3 region has 14 residues. Germline CDR1 reads SGDLS; CDR2 reads YYNGEE. Trimming took 5 bases from V and 4 from J; bases not matched to a gene: 8. DNA of the CDR3: TGTGCCAGCAGTTCACGTCGACAGGGAGAGACCCAGTACTTC. Its translation: CASSSRRQGETQYF.

This clonotype was counted at least ten times. The J gene is TRBJ2-1, the V gene TRBV3-1, with 9 positions matching TRBD2. Per germline, CDR1 LGHDT and CDR2 YNNKEL (reference sequence). CDR3 length equals 16 residues. The V gene end was trimmed by 1 base and the J gene end by 5 bases; junction bases not matched to a gene: 6. CDR3 sequence (DNA): TGTGCCAGCAGCCAAGTATCAGCTAGCGGGGACAATGAGCAGTTCTTC. The encoded protein is CASSQVSASGDNEQFF.

This clonotype appeared many times. This sequence joins TRBV28 and TRBJ1-5; no firm D call. CDR1 is MDHEN, CDR2 SYDVKM, per germline. The CDR3 extends over 15 amino acids. V lost 6 bases, J lost 1 base, and 13 bases lay in between. CDR3 region: CASRLGPSSNQPQHF. The CDR3 region has the DNA TGTGCCAGCAGACTCGGACCGTCAAGCAATCAGCCCCAGCATTTT.

The chain recombines TRBV18 with TRBJ1-2, with TRBD1 identical over 8 bases. In germline, CDR1 is KGHSH, CDR2 LQKENI. Losses at the gene ends were 3 bases for V and 5 bases for J; bases not matched to a gene: 8. The CDR3 runs to 15 residues. CDR3 amino acids: CASSPTGTGVYGYTF. CDR3 nucleotides: TGTGCCAGCTCACCCACCGGGACAGGCGTTTATGGCTACACCTTC.

On this clonotype itself: A read error may produce the germline difference seen at one junction end. The chain couples TRBV7-3 to TRBJ2-2; D possibly corresponds to TRBD2 (5 bases). The CDR3 extends over 15 amino acids. Looked up from germline, CDR1 is SGHTA and CDR2 is FQGTGA. CDR3 DNA sequence: TGTGCCTGCAGCTTATCCGGGGTGAACACCGGGGAGCTGTTTTTT. It encodes CACSLSGVNTGELFF.

The gene calls are TRBV7-9 and TRBJ2-7; TRBD2 agrees at 10 bases. J lost 5 bases, V lost 5 bases, and 15 bases had no gene match. Germline V lookup: CDR1 SEHNR, CDR2 FQNEAQ (reference sequence). This CDR3 contains 17 residues. The DNA for the CDR3 is TGTGCCAGCAGCCGGACTAGCGGCAACACTGCAAAAGACGAGCAGTACTTC. As protein: CASSRTSGNTAKDEQYF. Together with reference TRBV7-9 and TRBJ2-7, the CDR3 gives the full variable domain: DTGVSQNPRHKITKRGQNVTFRCDPISEHNRLYWYRQTLGQGPEFLTYFQNEAQLEKSRLLSDRFSAERPKGSFSTLEIQRTEQGDSAMYLCASSRTSGNTAKDEQYFGPGTRLTVT.

This clonotype was detected ten times or more. This chain connects TRBV27 to TRBJ2-7; D remains unclear. Germline assignment: CDR1 MNHEY and CDR2 SMNVEV (reference sequence). The CDR3 runs to 14 residues. Between the trimmed V and J ends, which lost 0 bases and 3 bases, there was a span of 9 bases. CDR3 sequence (DNA): TGTGCCAGCAGTTTATCCGCAGTGCACTACGAGCAGTACTTC. This gives the protein CASSLSAVHYEQYF.